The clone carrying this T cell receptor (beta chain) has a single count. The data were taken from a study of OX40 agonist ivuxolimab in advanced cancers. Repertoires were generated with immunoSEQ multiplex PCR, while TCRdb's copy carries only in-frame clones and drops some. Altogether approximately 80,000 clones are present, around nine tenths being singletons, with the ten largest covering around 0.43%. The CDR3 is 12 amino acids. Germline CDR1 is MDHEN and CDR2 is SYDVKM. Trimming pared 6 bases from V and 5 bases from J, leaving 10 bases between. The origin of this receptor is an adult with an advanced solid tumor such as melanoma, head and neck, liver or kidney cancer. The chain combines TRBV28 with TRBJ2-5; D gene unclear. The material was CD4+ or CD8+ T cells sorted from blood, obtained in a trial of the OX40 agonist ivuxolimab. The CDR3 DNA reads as TGTGCCAGCAGAAATTTGAGGGAGACCCAGTACTTC. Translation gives CASRNLRETQYF.